These 10 T cell receptor beta chains were sequenced from one sample in a study of blood T cell repertoires in COVID-19. Assay used: immunoSEQ multiplex PCR; TCRdb lists only in-frame clones, some missing. The repertoire includes approximately 79,000 clones, less than 90% of them detected once, and 9.5% to 15% sits in the top ten. The sample consisted of peripheral blood. These receptor sequences come from a man in his fifties with COVID-19, enrolled during active disease.

In the case of this clone: At one of its ends the junction is not consistent with the germline gene, which may arise from a read error. The gene calls are TRBV14 and TRBJ2-1; the match to TRBD2 covers 8 bases. Germline V CDR1 and CDR2: SGHDN, FVKESK. The CDR3 spans 16 residues. CDR3 region: CASSQEGRGRYSEQFF. The CDR3 DNA follows: TGTGCCAGCAGCCAAGAGGGTCGCGGGAGGTACAGTGAGCAGTTCTTC.

This clone was detected a few times. V usage is TRBV4-1 and J usage is TRBJ2-7; 8 nucleotides match TRBD2. This CDR3 has 17 residues. Germline CDR1 is MGHRA and CDR2 is YSYEKL. J gave up 5 bases and V 3 bases, and 15 bases lay outside the gene matches. The CDR3 spells CASSQRLASGSIDEQYF. The CDR3 region has the DNA TGCGCCAGCAGCCAGAGACTCGCGAGCGGGAGTATCGACGAGCAGTACTTC.

The gene calls are TRBV6-6 and TRBJ1-2; D remains ambiguous. Germline V CDR1 and CDR2: MNHNY, SVGAGI (reference sequence). CDR3 length: 15 residues. V was trimmed by 2 bases and J by 0 bases, leaving 10 bases between them. The CDR3 is CASSYVSGANYGYTF. The CDR3 DNA reads TGTGCCAGCAGTTACGTAAGTGGAGCTAACTATGGCTACACCTTC.

This rearrangement joins TRBV6-5 to TRBJ2-7; no reliable D call. V was cut by 0 bases and J by 4 bases, with 16 bases left in between. The CDR3 runs 16 residues. From germline, CDR1 is MNHEY and CDR2 SVGAGI. DNA for the CDR3: TGTGCCAGCAGTTACTCGAGAGGCCCGGCTGGATACGAGCAGTACTTC. Translating it yields CASSYSRGPAGYEQYF.

The V and J genes are TRBV28 and TRBJ2-7; 7 bases fit TRBD1. CDR1 is MDHEN and CDR2 is SYDVKM in the germline V gene. The length of the CDR3 is 14 residues. CDR3: CASGTEGRGYEQYF. For the CDR3, the DNA is TGTGCTTCCGGGACAGAGGGAAGGGGGTACGAGCAGTACTTC.

This chain links TRBV29-1 with TRBJ1-1; a weak D match, TRBD1 (5 bases). The V gene's germline CDR1 is SQVTM and CDR2 ANQGSEA. The CDR3 contains 14 residues. The V end was cut by 4 bases, the J end by 4 bases, with 16 bases between. DNA of the CDR3: TGCAGCGTTGCTAGCGGGGCGCTGAGCACTGAAGCTTTCTTT. It translates to CSVASGALSTEAFF.

This chain links TRBV9 with TRBJ2-1, with 12 bases fitting TRBD2. After removal of 4 bases from V and 0 bases from J, the junction contained 11 bases not matched to a gene. Germline CDR1 is SGDLS and CDR2 is YYNGEE. This CDR3 has 19 amino acids. The CDR3 DNA reads TGTGCCAGCAGCCCCCGCCCAACTAGCGGGAGGAGCTCCTACAATGAGCAGTTCTTC. It is translated as CASSPRPTSGRSSYNEQFF.

The J gene is TRBJ2-7, the V gene TRBV11-2; weak D call: TRBD2 (6 bases). The CDR3 contains 15 residues. V lost 5 bases and J lost 6, with 20 bases in between. Germline values: CDR1 SGHAT, CDR2 FQNNGV. The CDR3 region is CASSTFRGREREQYF. The DNA of the CDR3 is TGTGCCAGCAGCACTTTCCGGGGACGGGAGCGCGAGCAGTACTTC.

The rearrangement links TRBV5-1 to TRBJ2-1; 13 bases are shared with TRBD2. The length of the CDR3 is 13 residues. Germline V lookup: CDR1 SGHRS, CDR2 YFSETQ. V dropped 7 bases and J dropped 9; count of bases not matched to a gene: 4. CDR3 sequence: CASGLAGVVEQFF. In nucleotides, the CDR3 is TGCGCCAGCGGACTAGCGGGAGTTGTTGAGCAGTTCTTC.

V gene TRBV29-1 combines with J gene TRBJ2-3, with 7 bases aligning to TRBD2. The CDR3 loop spans 15 amino acids. V lost 7 bases, J lost 2 bases, and 12 bases stayed unmatched. Per the germline V gene, CDR1 is SQVTM and CDR2 is ANQGSEA. This chain's CDR3 is CSASRTSDFTDTQYF. As DNA, the CDR3 is TGCAGCGCATCTCGAACTAGCGATTTCACAGATACGCAGTATTTT.